The subject of this entry is one TCR beta chain. V was shortened by 5 bases and J by 5 bases, with 18 bases between the two germline ends. This CDR3 is built from 15 residues. Germline V gene data show CDR1 as SGHTA and CDR2 as FQGNSA. Here immunoSEQ multiplex PCR was the method, and the copy in TCRdb shows in-frame clones only, minus some. Among 150,000 to 190,000 clones, about 80% were seen once, and the ten largest hold 0.45% to 0.6%. These data originate in a study of blood T cell repertoires in COVID-19. Overall study context: There were acute and convalescent COVID-19 samples, and they came from the United States, Italy and Spain.

Material for sequencing was peripheral blood. The sequence was obtained from a man between 60 and 75 years old with acute or convalescent COVID-19. This chain joins TRBV7-2 and TRBJ2-5; TRBD1 might be the D (8 bases). The CDR3 loop is CASSPRTGRGETQYF. In nucleotides, the CDR3 is TGTGCCAGCAGCCCCCGGACAGGGAGGGGGGAGACCCAGTACTTC.